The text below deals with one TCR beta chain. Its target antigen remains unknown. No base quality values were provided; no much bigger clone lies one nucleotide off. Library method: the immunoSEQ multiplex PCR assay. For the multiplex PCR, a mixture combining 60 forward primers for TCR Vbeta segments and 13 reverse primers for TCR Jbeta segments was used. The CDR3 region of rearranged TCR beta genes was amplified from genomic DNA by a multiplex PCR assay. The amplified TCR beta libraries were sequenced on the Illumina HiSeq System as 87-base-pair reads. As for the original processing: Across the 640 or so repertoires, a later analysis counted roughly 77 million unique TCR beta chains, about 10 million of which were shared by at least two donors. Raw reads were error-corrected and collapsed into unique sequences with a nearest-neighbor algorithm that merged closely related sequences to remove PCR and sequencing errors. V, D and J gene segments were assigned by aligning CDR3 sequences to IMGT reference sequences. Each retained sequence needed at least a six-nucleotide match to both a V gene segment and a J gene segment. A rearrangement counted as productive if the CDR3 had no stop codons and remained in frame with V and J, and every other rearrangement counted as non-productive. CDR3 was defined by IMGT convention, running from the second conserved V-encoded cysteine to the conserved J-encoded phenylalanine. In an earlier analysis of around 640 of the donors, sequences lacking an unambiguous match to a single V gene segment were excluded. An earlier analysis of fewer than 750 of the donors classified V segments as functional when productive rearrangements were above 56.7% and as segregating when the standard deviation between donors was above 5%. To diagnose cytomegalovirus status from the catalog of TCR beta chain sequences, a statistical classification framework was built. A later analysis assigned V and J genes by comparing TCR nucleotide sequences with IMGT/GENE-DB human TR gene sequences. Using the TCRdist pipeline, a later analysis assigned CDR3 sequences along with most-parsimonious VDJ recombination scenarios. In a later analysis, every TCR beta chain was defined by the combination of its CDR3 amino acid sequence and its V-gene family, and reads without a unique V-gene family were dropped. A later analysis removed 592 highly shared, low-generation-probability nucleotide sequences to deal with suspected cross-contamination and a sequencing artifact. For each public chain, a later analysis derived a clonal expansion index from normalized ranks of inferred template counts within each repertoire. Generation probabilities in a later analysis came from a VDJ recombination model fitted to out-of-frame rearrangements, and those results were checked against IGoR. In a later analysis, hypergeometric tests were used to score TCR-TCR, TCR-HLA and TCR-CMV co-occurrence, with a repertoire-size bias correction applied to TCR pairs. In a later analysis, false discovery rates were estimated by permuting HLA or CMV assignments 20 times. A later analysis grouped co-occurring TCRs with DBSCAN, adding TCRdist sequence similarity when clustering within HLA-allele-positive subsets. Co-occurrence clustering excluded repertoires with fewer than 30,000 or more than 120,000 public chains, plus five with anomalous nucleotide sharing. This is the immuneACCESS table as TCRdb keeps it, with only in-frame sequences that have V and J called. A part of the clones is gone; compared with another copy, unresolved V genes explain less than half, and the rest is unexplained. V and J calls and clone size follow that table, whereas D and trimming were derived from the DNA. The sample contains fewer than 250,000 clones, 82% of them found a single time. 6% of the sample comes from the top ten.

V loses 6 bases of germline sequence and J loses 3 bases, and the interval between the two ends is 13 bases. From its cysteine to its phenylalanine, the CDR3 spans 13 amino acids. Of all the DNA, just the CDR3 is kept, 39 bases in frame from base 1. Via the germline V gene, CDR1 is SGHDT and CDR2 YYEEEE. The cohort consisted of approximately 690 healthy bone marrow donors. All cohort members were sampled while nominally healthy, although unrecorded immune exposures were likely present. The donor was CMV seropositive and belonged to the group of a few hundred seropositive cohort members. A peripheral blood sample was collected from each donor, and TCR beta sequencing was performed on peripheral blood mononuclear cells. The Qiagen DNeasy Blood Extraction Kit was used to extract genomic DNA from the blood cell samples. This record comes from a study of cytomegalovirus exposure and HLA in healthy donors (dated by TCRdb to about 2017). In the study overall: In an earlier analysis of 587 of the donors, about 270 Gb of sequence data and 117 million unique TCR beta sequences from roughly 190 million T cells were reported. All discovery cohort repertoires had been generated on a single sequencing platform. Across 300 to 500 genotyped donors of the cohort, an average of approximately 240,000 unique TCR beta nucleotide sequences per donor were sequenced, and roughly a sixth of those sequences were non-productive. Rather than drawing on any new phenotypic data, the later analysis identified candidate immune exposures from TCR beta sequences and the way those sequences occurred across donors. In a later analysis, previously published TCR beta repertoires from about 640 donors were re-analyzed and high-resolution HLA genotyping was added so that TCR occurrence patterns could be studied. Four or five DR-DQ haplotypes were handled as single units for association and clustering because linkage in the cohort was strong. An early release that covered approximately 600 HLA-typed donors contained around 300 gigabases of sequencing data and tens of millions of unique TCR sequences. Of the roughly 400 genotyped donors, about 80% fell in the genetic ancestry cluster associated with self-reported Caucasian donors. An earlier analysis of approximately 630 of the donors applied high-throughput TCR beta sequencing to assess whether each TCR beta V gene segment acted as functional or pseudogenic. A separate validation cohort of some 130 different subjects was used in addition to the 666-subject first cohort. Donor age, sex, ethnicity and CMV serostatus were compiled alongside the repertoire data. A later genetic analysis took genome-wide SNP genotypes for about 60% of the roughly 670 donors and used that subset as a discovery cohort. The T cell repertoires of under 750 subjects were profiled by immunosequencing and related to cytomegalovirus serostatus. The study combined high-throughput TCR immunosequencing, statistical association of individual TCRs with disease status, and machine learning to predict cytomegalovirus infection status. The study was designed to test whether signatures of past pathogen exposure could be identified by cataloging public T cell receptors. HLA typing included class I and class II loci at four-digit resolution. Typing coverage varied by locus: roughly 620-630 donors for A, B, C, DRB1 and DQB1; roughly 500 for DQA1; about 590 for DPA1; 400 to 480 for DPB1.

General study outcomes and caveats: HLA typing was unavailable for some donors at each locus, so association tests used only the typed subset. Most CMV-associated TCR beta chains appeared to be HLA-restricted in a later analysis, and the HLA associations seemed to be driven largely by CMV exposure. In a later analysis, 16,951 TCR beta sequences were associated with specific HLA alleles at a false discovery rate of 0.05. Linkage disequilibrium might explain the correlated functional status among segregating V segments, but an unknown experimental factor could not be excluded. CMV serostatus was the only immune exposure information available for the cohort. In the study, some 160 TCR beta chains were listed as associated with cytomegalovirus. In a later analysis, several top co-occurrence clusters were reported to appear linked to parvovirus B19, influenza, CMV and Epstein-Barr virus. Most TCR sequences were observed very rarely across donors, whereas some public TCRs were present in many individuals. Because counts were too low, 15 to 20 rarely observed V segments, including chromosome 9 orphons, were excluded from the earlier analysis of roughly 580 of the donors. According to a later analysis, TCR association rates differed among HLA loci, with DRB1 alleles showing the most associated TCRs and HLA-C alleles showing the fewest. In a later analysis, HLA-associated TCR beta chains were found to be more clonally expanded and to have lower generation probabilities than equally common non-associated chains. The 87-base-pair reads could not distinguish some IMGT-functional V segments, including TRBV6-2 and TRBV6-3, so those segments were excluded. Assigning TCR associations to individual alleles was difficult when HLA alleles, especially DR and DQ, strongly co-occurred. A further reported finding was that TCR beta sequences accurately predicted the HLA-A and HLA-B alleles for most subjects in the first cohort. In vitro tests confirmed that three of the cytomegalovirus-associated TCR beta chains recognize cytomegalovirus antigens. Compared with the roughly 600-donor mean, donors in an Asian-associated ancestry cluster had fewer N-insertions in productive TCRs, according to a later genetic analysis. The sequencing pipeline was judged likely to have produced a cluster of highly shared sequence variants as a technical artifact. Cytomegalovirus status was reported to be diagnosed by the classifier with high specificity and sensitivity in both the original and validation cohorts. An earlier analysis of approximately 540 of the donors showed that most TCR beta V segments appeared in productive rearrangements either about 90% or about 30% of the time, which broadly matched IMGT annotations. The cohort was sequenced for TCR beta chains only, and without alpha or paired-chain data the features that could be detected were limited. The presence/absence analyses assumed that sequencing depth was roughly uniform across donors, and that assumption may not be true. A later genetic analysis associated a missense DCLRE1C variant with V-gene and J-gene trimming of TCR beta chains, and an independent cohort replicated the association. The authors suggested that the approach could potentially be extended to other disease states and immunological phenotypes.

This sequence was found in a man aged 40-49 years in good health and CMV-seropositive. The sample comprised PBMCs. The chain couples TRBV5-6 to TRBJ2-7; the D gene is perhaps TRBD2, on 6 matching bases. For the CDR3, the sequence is CASNNIAVYEQYF. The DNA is TGTGCCAGCAATAACATAGCGGTCTACGAGCAGTACTTC. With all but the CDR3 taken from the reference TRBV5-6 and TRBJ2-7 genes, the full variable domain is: DAGVTQSPTHLIKTRGQQVTLRCSPKSGHDTVSWYQQALGQGPQFIFQYYEEEERQRGNFPDRFSGHQFPNYSSELNVNALLLGDSALYLCASNNIAVYEQYFGPGTRLTVT.